This T cell receptor (beta chain) was retrieved from a study of cytomegalovirus exposure and HLA in healthy donors. Study information: Genotyping showed 81% of fewer than 500 donors falling in the Caucasian-associated ancestry cluster. Overall study findings and caveats: The authors reported that TCR beta sequences could predict HLA-A and HLA-B alleles. These predictions were accurate for most subjects in the first cohort. A later analysis found most CMV-associated TCR beta chains apparently HLA-restricted. Roughly uniform depth of sequencing across donors was assumed in presence/absence analyses.

Germline loops: CDR1 LNHDA, CDR2 SQIVND (reference sequence). Trimming pared 6 bases from V and 2 bases from J, leaving 9 bases between. The CDR3 contains 13 residues. As regards this clone: Antigen: not known.

Researchers ran the PCR with 60 Vbeta and 13 Jbeta primers. TCRdb's table, derived via immunoSEQ multiplex PCR, lists solely in-frame clones and lacks some. The sample carries around 200,000 clones, roughly four fifths recorded once. This receptor was obtained from a man in his fifties or sixties in good health and CMV-seronegative. The V call is TRBV19, the J call TRBJ2-3, with TRBD1 as a possible D gene (6 bases). The specimen sequenced was PBMCs. The CDR3 spells CASRTGYTDTQYF. The DNA for the CDR3 is TGTGCCAGTAGAACAGGGTACACAGATACGCAGTATTTT.